This T cell receptor (beta chain) appears in the sequencing data of a study of spatial heterogeneity in lung cancer. Study as a whole: The mean occurrence of each unique TCR and UMI combination in raw reads exceeded nine.

The CDR3 totals 11 residues. Between the trimmed V and J ends, which lost 6 bases and 8 bases, there was a span of 8 bases. From germline, CDR1 is SGHTA and CDR2 FQGNSA. Each TCR cDNA molecule carried a unique molecular identifier. TCRdb used MiXCR to reprocess the 5' RACE reads, holding one entry per CDR3 protein. The sample records more than 20,000 distinct CDR3 sequences, around 5.3% being singletons. This clonotype was observed many times. Sample time point: sample taken at primary tumor resection. Patients with untreated early-stage non-small cell lung cancer, numbering 72, were the donors. Unsorted tumor, nontumor lung tissue or cryopreserved PBMC supplied the whole RNA.

Sample: PBMCs, taken at surgery. This chain joins TRBV7-2 and TRBJ2-1, with no clear D. This clonotype was obtained from a male donor with early-stage non-small cell lung cancer. CDR3 protein: CASRTSYEQFF. The CDR3 DNA follows: TGTGCCAGCAGGACCAGCTATGAGCAGTTCTTC.